Below, 7 T cell receptor beta chains from the same sample are listed, as sequenced in a study of molecular identifiers for immune sequencing clone quantification. TCRdb redid the calling of the PCR reads with MiXCR, one entry per CDR3 protein. The table lists hundreds of thousands of distinct CDR3 sequences, about 22% of them singletons. Sequences were obtained from naive CD8+ T cells from blood, with Jurkat cell RNA spiked in. The subset: FACS-sorted CD8+CD4-CCR7+CD45RA+ naive T cells. These receptors originate from a human donor in good health. Some libraries in this study had Jurkat cell RNA spiked in.

Points on this clonotype: One end of the junction varies from germline; a read error may be responsible. The rearrangement joins TRBV7-8 to TRBJ2-3; 12 positions match TRBD2. Germline CDR1 and CDR2: SGHVS and FQNEAQ. The CDR3 is 17 amino acids. The CDR3 coding sequence is TGTGCCAGCAGCATAGCGCTAGCGGGGGGGTTCACAGATACGCAGTATTTT. It specifies CASSIALAGGFTDTQYF.

This sequence joins TRBV20-1 and TRBJ2-7, with a tentative D call TRBD1 (5 bases). The V end lost 6 bases, the J end lost 2 bases, and 14 bases lay between the germline ends. The germline V gene encodes CDR1 DFQATT and CDR2 SNEGSKA (reference sequence). This CDR3 comprises 13 residues. CDR3 sequence: CSAARDSTYEQYF. The CDR3 DNA sequence: TGCAGTGCCGCCAGGGATTCCACCTACGAGCAGTACTTC.

This clonotype occurred a few times. The V gene is TRBV20-1, the J gene TRBJ2-5, with D uncertain. The CDR3 has 14 amino acids. The germline gives CDR1 DFQATT, CDR2 SNEGSKA (reference sequence). The V and J ends lost 0 bases and 0 bases respectively, with 8 bases between them. The CDR3 bases are TGCAGTGCTAGAGATACACCGTACCAAGAGACCCAGTACTTC. Translating gives CSARDTPYQETQYF.

Of note for this clonotype: The junction differs from germline at one of its ends, possibly a read error. V and J are TRBV9 and TRBJ2-5, with D perhaps given as TRBD1 or TRBD2 (5 bases each). Germline V lookup: CDR1 SGDLS, CDR2 YYNGEE. The length of the CDR3 is 16 residues. CDR3 residues: CATSVGTVSIGETQYF. The CDR3, as DNA: TGTGCCACCAGCGTTGGGACGGTCTCCATCGGGGAGACCCAGTACTTC. Using reference TRBV9 and TRBJ2-5 for the parts outside the CDR3, the full variable domain is DSGVTQTPKHLITATGQRVTLRCSPRSGDLSVYWYQQSLDQGLQFLIQYYNGEERAKGNILERFSAQQFPDLHSELNLSSLELGDSALYFCATSVGTVSIGETQYFGPGTRLLVL.

This clonotype was observed at least ten times. The chain uses TRBV6-5 and TRBJ2-7; perhaps TRBD2 as D (5 bases). CDR3 size: 14 residues. Trimming stripped 0 bases from V and 3 bases from J, with 9 bases between. CDR1 MNHEY and CDR2 SVGAGI come from the germline V gene. The CDR3 DNA is TGTGCCAGCAGTTACTCGGGAAGCGGCTACGAGCAGTACTTC. It specifies CASSYSGSGYEQYF.

In the case of this clonotype: The conserved closing phenylalanine or tryptophan is absent in this CDR3, likely reflecting a read error. V and J are TRBV7-9 and TRBJ2-3, with D tentatively TRBD1 (6 bases). This CDR3 is built from 15 residues. Germline V gives CDR1 SEHNR, CDR2 FQNEAQ (reference sequence). CDR3 residues: CASSSGQWSRDTQYV. CDR3 DNA: TGTGCCAGCAGTTCAGGACAGTGGAGCAGAGATACGCAGTATGTT.

On this clonotype: The junction departs from germline at one end; a sequencing error may be responsible. The DNA of the CDR3 is TGTGCCAGCAGCTTCCCCACCGGGACTAGCGACAATGAGCAGTCCTTC. It specifies CASSFPTGTSDNEQSF. The genes are TRBV7-2 and TRBJ2-1, with 10 bases aligning to TRBD2. CDR1 is SGHTA, CDR2 FQGNSA, per germline. The CDR3 is 16 amino acids.